This TCR beta chain derives from a study of shared clonotypes between healthy human individuals. The assay was carried out at the deep level. Sequencing used immunoSEQ multiplex PCR; TCRdb keeps in-frame clones, though not all of them. The sample consists of about 2.1 million clones, about 94% of them appearing once. The naive CD8 subset, CD45RO-negative cells positively selected for CCR7, excluded terminally differentiated effector memory CD45RA+ cells. V was pared by 2 bases and J by 7 bases, with 12 bases between. This CDR3 is 13 amino acids long. In germline, CDR1 is ENHRY, CDR2 SYGVKD. About this clone: Its matching antigen is unknown.

Findings of the study overall: The sole specimen, blood, was sampled, and tissue repertoires likely differ.

The V gene is TRBV10-3, the J gene TRBJ2-7; no definite D call. This TCR was sampled from a man between 18 and 29 years old in good health. Some clones in this sample may be carry-over from other donors' samples. The sequenced sample was naive CD8+ T cells from PBMCs. As DNA, the CDR3 is TGTGCCATCAGTGAGGTCCTGGAGTTAGAGCAGTACTTC. Its translation is CAISEVLELEQYF.